Below, one T cell receptor (beta chain) is given with its context. Its antigen is undetermined. The data stem from a study of cytomegalovirus exposure and HLA in healthy donors. Study conclusions and caveats: As a later analysis showed, a missense DCLRE1C variant was linked to trimming of TCR beta V- and J-genes.

The PCR employed 60 Vbeta primers together with 13 Jbeta primers. Only in-frame clones appear in the TCRdb table, and some are missing; sequencing was by immunoSEQ multiplex PCR. This table has some 190,000 clones, around 81% appearing once. Sequencing was carried out using PBMCs. This clonotype was obtained from a man between 18 and 29 years old in good health and CMV-seronegative.

CDR3 coding DNA: TGTGCCAGCAGCCAAATAGCGGGAGGATCCTACAATGAGCAGTTCTTC. Protein sequence: CASSQIAGGSYNEQFF. The genes are TRBV11-1 and TRBJ2-1; 10 bases line up with TRBD2. Germline CDR1 is SGHAT and CDR2 is FQDESV (reference sequence). The CDR3 covers 16 residues. With 5 bases clipped from V and 1 base from J, the junction kept 5 bases outside the gene matches. The variable domain in full, with the rest retrieved from reference TRBV11-1 and TRBJ2-1, is EAEVAQSPRYKITEKSQAVAFWCDPISGHATLYWYRQILGQGPELLVQFQDESVVDDSQLPKDRFSAERLKGVDSTLKIQPAELGDSAMYLCASSQIAGGSYNEQFFGPGTRLTVL.